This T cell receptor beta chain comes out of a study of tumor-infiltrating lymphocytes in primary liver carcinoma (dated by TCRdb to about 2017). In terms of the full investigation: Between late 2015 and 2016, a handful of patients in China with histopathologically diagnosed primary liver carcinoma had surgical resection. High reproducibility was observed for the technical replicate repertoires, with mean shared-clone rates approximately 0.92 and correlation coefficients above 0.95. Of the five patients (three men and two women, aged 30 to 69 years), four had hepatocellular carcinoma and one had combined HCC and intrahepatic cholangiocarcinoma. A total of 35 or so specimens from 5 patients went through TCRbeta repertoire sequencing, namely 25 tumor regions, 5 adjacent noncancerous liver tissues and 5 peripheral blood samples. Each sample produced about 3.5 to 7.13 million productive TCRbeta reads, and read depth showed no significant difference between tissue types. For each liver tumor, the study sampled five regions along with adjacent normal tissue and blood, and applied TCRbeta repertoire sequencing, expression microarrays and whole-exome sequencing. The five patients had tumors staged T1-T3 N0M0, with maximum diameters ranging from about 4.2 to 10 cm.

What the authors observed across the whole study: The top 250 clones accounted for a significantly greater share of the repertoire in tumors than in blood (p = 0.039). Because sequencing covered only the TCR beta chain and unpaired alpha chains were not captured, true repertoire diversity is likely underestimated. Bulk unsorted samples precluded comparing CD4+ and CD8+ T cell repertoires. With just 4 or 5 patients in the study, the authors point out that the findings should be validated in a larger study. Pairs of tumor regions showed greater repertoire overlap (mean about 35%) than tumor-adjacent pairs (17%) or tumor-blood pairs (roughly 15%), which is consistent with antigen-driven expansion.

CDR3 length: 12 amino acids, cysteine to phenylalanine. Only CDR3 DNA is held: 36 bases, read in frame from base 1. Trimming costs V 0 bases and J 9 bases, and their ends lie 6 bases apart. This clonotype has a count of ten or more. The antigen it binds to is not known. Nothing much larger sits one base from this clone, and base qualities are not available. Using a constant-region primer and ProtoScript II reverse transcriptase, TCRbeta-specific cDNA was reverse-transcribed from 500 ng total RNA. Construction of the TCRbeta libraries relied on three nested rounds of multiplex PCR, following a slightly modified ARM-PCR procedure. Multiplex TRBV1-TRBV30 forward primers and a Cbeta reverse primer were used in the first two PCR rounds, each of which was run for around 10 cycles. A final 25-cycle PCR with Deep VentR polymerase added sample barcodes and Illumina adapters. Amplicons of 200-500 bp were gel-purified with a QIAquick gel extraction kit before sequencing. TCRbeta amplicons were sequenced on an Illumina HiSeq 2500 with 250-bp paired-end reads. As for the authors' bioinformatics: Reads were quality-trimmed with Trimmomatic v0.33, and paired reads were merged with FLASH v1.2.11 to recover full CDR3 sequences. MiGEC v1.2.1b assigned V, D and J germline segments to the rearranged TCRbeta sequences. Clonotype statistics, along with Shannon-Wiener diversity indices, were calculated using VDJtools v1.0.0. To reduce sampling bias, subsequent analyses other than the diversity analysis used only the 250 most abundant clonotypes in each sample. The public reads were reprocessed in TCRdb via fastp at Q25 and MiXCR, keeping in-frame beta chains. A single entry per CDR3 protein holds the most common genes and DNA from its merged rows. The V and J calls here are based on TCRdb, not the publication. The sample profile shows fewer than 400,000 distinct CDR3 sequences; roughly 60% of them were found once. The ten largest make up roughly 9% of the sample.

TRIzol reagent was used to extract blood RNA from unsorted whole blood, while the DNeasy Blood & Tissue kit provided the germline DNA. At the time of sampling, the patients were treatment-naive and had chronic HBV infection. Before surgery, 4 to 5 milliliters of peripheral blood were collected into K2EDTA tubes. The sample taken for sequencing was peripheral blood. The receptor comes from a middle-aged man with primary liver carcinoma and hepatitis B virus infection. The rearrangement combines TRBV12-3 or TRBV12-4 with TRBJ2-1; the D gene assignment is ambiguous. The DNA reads TGTGCCAGCAGTTTAGCGCCCCTTGAGCAGTTCTTC. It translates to CASSLAPLEQFF.